This TCR beta chain comes out of a study of T cells expressing NK-cell markers. The authors made TCR beta cDNA libraries by 5'RACE template switching. This switching added a universal primer site and UMIs. No DNA is given; TCRdb re-called the 5' RACE reads and lists each CDR3 protein once. The record lists approximately 170,000 distinct CDR3 sequences, of which the ten most abundant hold 20% to 25%. Study-level results: The study left the HCMV specificity of expanded NKG2C+ T cell clones unresolved. Roughly 6 of the donors carried dominant NKG2C+ clonotypes that took up roughly 1.0-8% of their CD8+ T cells.

Germline V gene lookup returns CDR1 ENHRY and CDR2 SYGVKD. This CDR3 spans 17 amino acids. A remark on this clonotype: The antigen remains unidentified.

This sequence joins TRBV10-3 and TRBJ2-5; the TCRdb call, TRBD2, lacks DNA for checking. The clonotype originates from a man between 18 and 69 years old in good health. Input material: blood T cells: a sorted CD56 or NKG2C T cell subset, CD4+ or CD8+ T cells, or bulk PBMC T cells (not recorded which). This chain's CDR3 is CAISSGLAGVQEETQYF.